This TCR beta chain was profiled in a study of T cells in Graves' hyperthyroidism and ophthalmopathy. For the study at large: Pretreatment peripheral blood was obtained at initial diagnosis.

This CDR3 contains 15 residues. Between the trimmed V and J ends, which lost 2 bases and 3 bases, there was a span of 13 bases. Germline V CDR1 and CDR2: MDHEN, SYDVKM. Regions amplified from RNA transcripts were the TCR beta CDR3 regions. The HTBI primer set was used in a first-round RT-PCR of the TCR CDR3. TCRdb called the multiplex PCR reads again in MiXCR, with one record for every CDR3 protein. Among about 300,000 distinct CDR3 sequences, around 19% were seen once, and the ten largest hold under 45%. The gene calls are TRBV28 and TRBJ2-5; the D call may be TRBD1 or TRBD2 (5 bases each). What was sequenced was blood. The TCR comes from a man aged 50-60 years with Graves' ophthalmopathy. The CDR3 spells CASSLRGLGEETQYF. CDR3 bases: TGTGCCAGCAGTTTACGAGGTCTGGGGGAAGAGACCCAGTACTTC.